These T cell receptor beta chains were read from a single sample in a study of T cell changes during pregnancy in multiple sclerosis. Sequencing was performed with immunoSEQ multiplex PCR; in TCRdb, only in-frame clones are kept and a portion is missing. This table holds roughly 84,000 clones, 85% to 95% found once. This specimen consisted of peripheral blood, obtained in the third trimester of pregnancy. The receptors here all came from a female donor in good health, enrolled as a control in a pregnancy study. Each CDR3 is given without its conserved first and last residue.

CDR3: ASSLRLAGGLQETQY
J: TRBJ2-5
V: TRBV13

CDR3: ASSYPSRDKYGYT
J: TRBJ1-2
V: TRBV6-5

CDR3: ASSLLPGTGGNTIY
J: TRBJ1-3
V: TRBV7-9

CDR3: ASSPGQPPYLEQF
J: TRBJ2-1
V: TRBV28

CDR3: ASSLRTPGLLTDTQY
J: TRBJ2-3
V: TRBV27

CDR3: ASHTSGTDTQY
J: TRBJ2-3
V: TRBV5-4

CDR3: ASSPSIGENTDTQY
J: TRBJ2-3
V: TRBV27

CDR3: ASSLWGDGANVLT
J: TRBJ2-6
V: TRBV5-5

CDR3: ASSWTGQETQY
J: TRBJ2-5
V: TRBV5-1

CDR3: ASSPDHFSGTNNEQF
J: TRBJ2-1
V: TRBV27

CDR3: ASSVGQDSSYEQY
J: TRBJ2-7
V: TRBV9

CDR3: ASSQVPGGGEKLF
J: TRBJ1-4
V: TRBV4-1

CDR3: ASSLFGVDSYEQY
J: TRBJ2-7
V: TRBV27

CDR3: ATSRGTGYEQY
J: TRBJ2-7
V: TRBV15

CDR3: ASSLLPGQGFSGANVLT
J: TRBJ2-6
V: TRBV5-1

CDR3: ASSLLPGSNTEAF
J: TRBJ1-1
V: TRBV5-4

CDR3: ASSRQGTYNEQF
J: TRBJ2-1
V: TRBV19

CDR3: ASSEGRGPETQY
J: TRBJ2-5
V: TRBV2